The 32 T cell receptor beta chains listed next were all sequenced from one sample in a study of cytomegalovirus exposure and HLA in healthy donors. PCR primers comprised 60 Vbeta and 13 Jbeta primers. Here immunoSEQ multiplex PCR was the method, and the copy in TCRdb shows in-frame clones only, minus some. The sample lists 110,000 or so clones; 77% were seen once. The material sequenced was PBMCs. The receptors derive from a middle-aged woman in good health and CMV-seropositive.

This chain connects TRBV4-1 to TRBJ2-4; TRBD1 aligns across 10 bases. From germline, CDR1 is MGHRA and CDR2 YSYEKL. This CDR3 has 15 amino acids. The junction had 2 bases not matched to a gene; V was cut back by 2 bases and J by 4 bases. In nucleotides, the CDR3 is TGCGCCAGCAGCCAATTGGGACAGGGGAAAAACATTCAGTACTTC. Protein: CASSQLGQGKNIQYF.

The chain is built from TRBV15 and TRBJ2-5, with D perhaps matching TRBD2 (6 bases). Germline CDR1 and CDR2: LNHNV and YYDKDF (reference sequence). The V end lost 3 bases, the J end lost 2 bases, and 19 bases lay between the germline ends. The CDR3 has 17 residues. The DNA of the CDR3 is TGTGCCACCAGCAGGATCCCCGTTTCGGCGGGGCAAGAGACCCAGTACTTC. It is translated as CATSRIPVSAGQETQYF.

V is TRBV7-2 and J is TRBJ2-3; D unclear. The CDR3 sequence is 16 residues long. The germline V and J ends were trimmed by 1 base and 0 bases, with 11 bases remaining between them. Germline lookup yields CDR1 SGHTA and CDR2 FQGNSA. The CDR3 nucleotides read TGTGCCAGCAGCTTAGTGTTTAGTGCTAGCACAGATACGCAGTATTTT. Translation gives CASSLVFSASTDTQYF.

The rearrangement links TRBV29-1 to TRBJ2-2; D unclear. Germline V gene sequence: CDR1 SQVTM, CDR2 ANQGSEA. This CDR3 has 13 residues. Trimming removed 5 bases from V and 3 bases from J, with 10 bases in between. CDR3 sequence reads: CSVLKRDTGELFF. As DNA, the CDR3 is TGCAGCGTTTTAAAACGAGACACCGGGGAGCTGTTTTTT.

This clone was picked up a small number of times. V is TRBV25-1 and J is TRBJ2-7; the match to TRBD1 covers 8 bases. Germline CDR1 is MGHDK and CDR2 is SYGVNS. Trimming took 4 bases from V and 3 from J; bases not matched to a gene: 2. This CDR3 contains 13 residues. In DNA form, the CDR3 reads TGTGCCAGCAGTGCGACAGGGGTCTACGAGCAGTACTTC. Amino acid sequence: CASSATGVYEQYF.

The V call is TRBV5-6, the J call TRBJ2-1; 7 nucleotides line up with TRBD2. Germline CDR1 reads SGHDT; CDR2 reads YYEEEE. The CDR3 sequence is 15 residues long. Trimming took 3 bases from V and 0 from J; bases not matched to a gene: 3. In DNA, the CDR3 is TGTGCCAGCAGCTCTAGCGGCAGCTCCTACAATGAGCAGTTCTTC. Its translation is CASSSSGSSYNEQFF.

The rearrangement links TRBV14 to TRBJ1-2; D not resolved. With 3 bases removed from V and 8 bases from J, the gap between germline ends came to 16 bases. Per germline, CDR1 SGHDN and CDR2 FVKESK. The CDR3 sequence is 14 residues long. CDR3 DNA: TGTGCCAGCAGCCACAGGCGCCCTCAGTGGGGCTACACCTTC. It translates to CASSHRRPQWGYTF.

The chain carries TRBV27 and TRBJ1-2; TRBD1 is a possible D gene (6 bases). The V gene's germline CDR1 is MNHEY and CDR2 SMNVEV (reference sequence). This CDR3 comprises 13 residues. Trimming stripped 6 bases from V and 6 bases from J, with 14 bases between. As DNA, the CDR3 is TGTGCCAGCAGGGGAACAGGGAACCATGGCTACACCTTC. It specifies CASRGTGNHGYTF.

The rearrangement joins TRBV10-2 to TRBJ2-7; 7 nucleotides agree with TRBD2. Germline V gives CDR1 WSHSY, CDR2 SAAADI. V shed 4 bases, J shed 7 bases, and the junction held 10 bases outside the gene matches. This CDR3 region has 14 residues. Here the CDR3 DNA reads TGCGCCAGCAGTGTAGTGGCGGGAGCTAATGAGCAGTACTTC. Its translation is CASSVVAGANEQYF.

This clone showed up just a few times. The chain carries TRBV5-1 and TRBJ2-7; the match to TRBD1 covers 8 bases. The CDR3 runs to 16 residues. The germline CDR1 and CDR2 sequences are SGHRS and YFSETQ. V was clipped by 0 bases and J by 4 bases; unmatched bases: 9. In DNA form, the CDR3 reads TGCGCCAGCAGCTTGGCCGCGACAGGGGCCCAATACGAGCAGTACTTC. Its translation is CASSLAATGAQYEQYF.

The rearrangement joins TRBV28 to TRBJ2-7; 7 bases agree with TRBD1. J lost 0 bases, V lost 2 bases, and 4 bases had no gene match. Germline V gives CDR1 MDHEN, CDR2 SYDVKM. The length of the CDR3 is 15 residues. The CDR3 coding sequence is TGTGCCAGCAGTTTAGCAGGGGGACACTCCTACGAGCAGTACTTC. Its translation: CASSLAGGHSYEQYF.

This chain connects TRBV18 to TRBJ2-2; maybe TRBD2 (5 bases). CDR1 and CDR2 from the germline V gene are KGHSH and LQKENI. The CDR3 has 15 residues. V shed 4 bases and J shed 1 base, with 10 bases lying between them. The DNA of the CDR3 is TGTGCCAGCTCACGCCTCGGGGAGAACACCGGGGAGCTGTTTTTT. This gives the protein CASSRLGENTGELFF.

This clone showed up just a few times. The chain couples TRBV7-9 to TRBJ2-7; TRBD2 matches 12 bases. This CDR3 comprises 14 residues. V gave up 8 bases and J gave up 4 bases; unmatched junction bases: 6. Germline V gives CDR1 SEHNR, CDR2 FQNEAQ (reference sequence). CDR3 amino acids: CASRTSGKGYEQYF. DNA for the CDR3: TGTGCCAGCCGGACTAGCGGGAAGGGATACGAGCAGTACTTC.

The V gene is TRBV29-1, the J gene TRBJ1-2; D is possibly TRBD1 (5 bases). The V end was cut by 7 bases, the J end by 3 bases, with 18 bases between. The germline CDR1 and CDR2 sequences are SQVTM and ANQGSEA. This CDR3 spans 14 amino acids. CDR3 in amino acids: CSASPNPGDYGYTF. The CDR3 DNA follows: TGCAGCGCCTCCCCGAACCCGGGGGACTATGGCTACACCTTC.

V is TRBV4-1 and J is TRBJ2-1; D gene uncertain. This CDR3 is 13 amino acids long. Germline values: CDR1 MGHRA, CDR2 YSYEKL. With 0 bases removed from V and 10 bases from J, the gap between germline ends came to 10 bases. This CDR3 reads CASSQDWSTEQFF. CDR3 coding DNA: TGCGCCAGCAGCCAAGATTGGTCTACCGAGCAGTTCTTC.

The rearrangement links TRBV5-6 to TRBJ1-5; D gene ambiguous. Germline V gives CDR1 SGHDT, CDR2 YYEEEE. CDR3 length: 15 amino acids. The ends were cut back, 1 base at V and 4 bases at J, with 12 bases in the middle. The DNA of the CDR3 is TGTGCCAGCAGCTTGAGTGCATGGCGGAATCAGCCCCAGCATTTT. Protein: CASSLSAWRNQPQHF. Using reference TRBV5-6 and TRBJ1-5 for the parts outside the CDR3, the full variable domain is DAGVTQSPTHLIKTRGQQVTLRCSPKSGHDTVSWYQQALGQGPQFIFQYYEEEERQRGNFPDRFSGHQFPNYSSELNVNALLLGDSALYLCASSLSAWRNQPQHFGDGTRLSIL.

CDR3 residues: CASSLGLAGVYEQYF. CDR3 DNA sequence: TGTGCCAGCAGCCTGGGACTAGCGGGGGTCTACGAGCAGTACTTC. This sequence joins TRBV5-6 and TRBJ2-7; 14 bases are shared with TRBD2. J lost 3 bases, V lost 4 bases, and 3 bases had no gene match. The length of the CDR3 is 15 residues. The germline V gene encodes CDR1 SGHDT and CDR2 YYEEEE.

V usage is TRBV4-1 and J usage is TRBJ2-7, with D tentatively TRBD2 (7 bases). CDR3 size: 12 residues. V lost 11 bases, J lost 3 bases, and 14 bases lay in between. Germline V gene sequence: CDR1 MGHRA, CDR2 YSYEKL. CDR3 sequence reads: CASAGGLYEQYF. CDR3 sequence (DNA): TGCGCCTCGGCCGGGGGGCTCTACGAGCAGTACTTC.

The chain couples TRBV5-1 to TRBJ2-3; 7 bases are shared with TRBD2. Germline V lookup: CDR1 SGHRS, CDR2 YFSETQ. Losses at the gene ends were 1 base for V and 2 bases for J; bases not matched to a gene: 7. This CDR3 is built from 16 residues. The chain's CDR3 is CASSLWPSGTTDTQYF. The CDR3 DNA is TGCGCCAGCAGCTTGTGGCCTAGCGGAACCACAGATACGCAGTATTTT.

The rearrangement links TRBV10-3 to TRBJ1-5; 7 bases line up with TRBD1. The V and J ends lost 4 bases and 6 bases, in that order; junction bases with no gene match: 9. CDR1 and CDR2 from the germline V gene are ENHRY and SYGVKD. The length of the CDR3 is 15 residues. The chain's CDR3 is CAISGVGGEGQPQHF. In DNA form, the CDR3 reads TGTGCCATCAGTGGTGTAGGGGGCGAGGGTCAGCCCCAGCATTTT.

The rearrangement uses TRBV4-3 and TRBJ2-7; 9 bases fit TRBD1. After removal of 2 bases from V and 4 bases from J, the junction contained 9 bases not matched to a gene. This CDR3 has 16 residues. Germline V gene sequence: CDR1 LGHNA, CDR2 YSLEER. The CDR3 bases are TGCGCCAGCAGCCAAAGAAGGGGACAGGGTGGTTACGAGCAGTACTTC. Translated: CASSQRRGQGGYEQYF.

This rearrangement joins TRBV14 to TRBJ1-2; D uncertain. Germline V gives CDR1 SGHDN, CDR2 FVKESK. This CDR3 comprises 14 residues. Between the trimmed V and J ends, which lost 4 bases and 4 bases, there was a span of 13 bases. The CDR3 sequence: CASSRESFLYGYTF. CDR3 nucleotides: TGTGCCAGCAGCCGCGAGAGCTTCCTCTATGGCTACACCTTC. Full variable domain (rest looked up from reference TRBV14 and TRBJ1-2): EAGVTQFPSHSVIEKGQTVTLRCDPISGHDNLYWYRRVMGKEIKFLLHFVKESKQDESGMPNNRFLAERTGGTYSTLKVQPAELEDSGVYFCASSRESFLYGYTFGSGTRLTVV.

The V call is TRBV29-1, the J call TRBJ2-7; 7 bases are a match to TRBD2. Germline V gene data show CDR1 as SQVTM and CDR2 as ANQGSEA. The CDR3 has 13 amino acids. The junction had 10 bases not matched to a gene; V was cut back by 8 bases and J by 3 bases. CDR3: CSTSSGINYEQYF. The DNA of the CDR3 is TGCAGCACTTCTAGCGGCATCAACTACGAGCAGTACTTC.

This rearrangement joins TRBV7-9 to TRBJ1-4; tentative D call: TRBD1 (6 bases). The length of the CDR3 is 14 residues. Germline-derived CDR1 and CDR2 are SEHNR and FQNEAQ (reference sequence). The V gene lost 5 bases and the J gene lost 7 bases, with 14 bases spanning the gap. CDR3 nucleotide sequence: TGTGCCAGCAGCCCACAGGGTACTTCTGAAAAACTGTTTTTT. Its protein is CASSPQGTSEKLFF. Full variable domain (rest looked up from reference TRBV7-9 and TRBJ1-4): DTGVSQNPRHKITKRGQNVTFRCDPISEHNRLYWYRQTLGQGPEFLTYFQNEAQLEKSRLLSDRFSAERPKGSFSTLEIQRTEQGDSAMYLCASSPQGTSEKLFFGSGTQLSVL.

This clone appeared a few times. The V and J genes are TRBV5-1 and TRBJ1-1, with D unclear. The germline V gene has CDR1 SGHRS and CDR2 YFSETQ. The V end lost 3 bases, the J end lost 1 base, and 10 bases lay between the germline ends. The CDR3 totals 14 residues. The CDR3 nucleotides read TGCGCCAGCAGCTCGGGTGGTAAGAACACTGAAGCTTTCTTT. Translating gives CASSSGGKNTEAFF.

The rearrangement links TRBV6-1 to TRBJ1-2; D not certain. In germline, CDR1 is MNHNS, CDR2 SASEGT. This CDR3 comprises 16 residues. V shed 3 bases and J shed 0 bases, with 14 bases lying between them. The CDR3 DNA follows: TGTGCCAGCAGTGATAGTGCGGGGAGAGCTAACTATGGCTACACCTTC. Encoded protein: CASSDSAGRANYGYTF.

This clone appeared once. This rearrangement joins TRBV2 to TRBJ2-5; TRBD1 matches at 10 bases. The CDR3 runs to 15 residues. V dropped 3 bases and J dropped 3; count of bases not matched to a gene: 4. The germline V gene encodes CDR1 SNHLY and CDR2 FYNNEI. This CDR3 is CASSDEGTGEETQYF. CDR3 nucleotide sequence: TGTGCCAGCAGTGACGAAGGGACAGGGGAAGAGACCCAGTACTTC.

This chain connects TRBV7-9 to TRBJ2-7; perhaps TRBD1 as D (6 bases). CDR1 SEHNR and CDR2 FQNEAQ come from the germline V gene (reference sequence). The CDR3 has 15 amino acids. Trimming removed 1 base at V and 0 bases at J, with 10 bases between. CDR3 nucleotide sequence: TGTGCCAGCAGCTTAGGGGGGCCCTCCTCCTACGAGCAGTACTTC. As protein: CASSLGGPSSYEQYF.

The J gene is TRBJ2-2, the V gene TRBV5-6, with 9 bases identical to TRBD1. After removal of 4 bases from V and 5 bases from J, the junction contained 6 bases not matched to a gene. CDR1 is SGHDT, CDR2 YYEEEE, per germline. The CDR3 extends over 15 amino acids. CDR3 amino acids: CASSPTGGRTGELFF. The CDR3 nucleotides are TGTGCCAGCAGCCCCACAGGGGGCAGAACCGGGGAGCTGTTTTTT.

This chain joins TRBV27 and TRBJ2-7; D might be TRBD1 (5 bases). V lost 2 bases to trimming and J lost 5 bases, with 13 bases between them. Germline loops: CDR1 MNHEY, CDR2 SMNVEV (reference sequence). The CDR3 contains 14 residues. DNA of the CDR3: TGTGCCAGCAGTTTAGCCAGGGCGAGTAACGAGCAGTACTTC. Translated, it gives CASSLARASNEQYF.

In this sample, this clone turned up a few times. The J gene is TRBJ2-7, the V gene TRBV11-2; D gene uncertain. The V and J ends lost 2 bases and 2 bases respectively, with 13 bases between them. There are 15 residues in the CDR3. The germline gives CDR1 SGHAT, CDR2 FQNNGV. CDR3 sequence reads: CASSLWAVMAYEQYF. The DNA for the CDR3 is TGTGCCAGCAGCTTATGGGCCGTGATGGCCTACGAGCAGTACTTC. Full variable domain (remainder filled in from reference TRBV11-2 and TRBJ2-7): EAGVAQSPRYKIIEKRQSVAFWCNPISGHATLYWYQQILGQGPKLLIQFQNNGVVDDSQLPKDRFSAERLKGVDSTLKIQPAKLEDSAVYLCASSLWAVMAYEQYFGPGTRLTVT.

The sample holds a few counts of this clone. The gene calls are TRBV4-2 and TRBJ2-7, with a tentative D call TRBD1 (5 bases). V lost 1 base to trimming and J lost 1 base, with 11 bases between them. The CDR3 is 15 residues long. CDR1 is LGHNA, CDR2 YNFKEQ, per germline. The CDR3 coding sequence is TGTGCCAGCAGCCAAGCCCACGACAGTTCCTACGAGCAGTACTTC. Translating it yields CASSQAHDSSYEQYF.